Each of the 2 T cell receptor beta chains below was sequenced from the same sample in a study of neurological immune-mediated disorders. TCRdb re-called the 5' RACE reads with MiXCR, one entry per CDR3 protein. The data show 93,000 or so distinct CDR3 sequences, 10% to 13% seen once. Time point specified: longitudinal time-point 3. The sequenced material came from PBMCs. The receptors were sampled from a female donor with HTLV-1-associated myelopathy (HAM/TSP).

The sample holds many counts of this clonotype. The chain uses TRBV4-2 and TRBJ2-1; TRBD1 matches at 9 bases. Trimming cost V 0 bases and J 8 bases; bases outside gene matches: 11. The germline V gene encodes CDR1 LGHNA and CDR2 YNFKEQ. The CDR3 consists of 17 residues. The CDR3 protein is CASSQDWGTGQPHEQFF. CDR3 DNA sequence: TGTGCCAGCAGCCAAGATTGGGGGACAGGGCAACCTCATGAGCAGTTCTTC.

This clonotype was seen at least ten times. The V gene is TRBV5-6, the J gene TRBJ1-5, with no clear D. Germline values: CDR1 SGHDT, CDR2 YYEEEE. Trimming took 5 bases from V and 9 from J, leaving 12 bases between them. This CDR3 region has 12 residues. The DNA for the CDR3 is TGTGCCAGCAGTCGGGAGACGGGGCCCCAGCATTTT. Encoded protein: CASSRETGPQHF. The variable domain in full, with the rest retrieved from reference TRBV5-6 and TRBJ1-5, is DAGVTQSPTHLIKTRGQQVTLRCSPKSGHDTVSWYQQALGQGPQFIFQYYEEEERQRGNFPDRFSGHQFPNYSSELNVNALLLGDSALYLCASSRETGPQHFGDGTRLSIL.